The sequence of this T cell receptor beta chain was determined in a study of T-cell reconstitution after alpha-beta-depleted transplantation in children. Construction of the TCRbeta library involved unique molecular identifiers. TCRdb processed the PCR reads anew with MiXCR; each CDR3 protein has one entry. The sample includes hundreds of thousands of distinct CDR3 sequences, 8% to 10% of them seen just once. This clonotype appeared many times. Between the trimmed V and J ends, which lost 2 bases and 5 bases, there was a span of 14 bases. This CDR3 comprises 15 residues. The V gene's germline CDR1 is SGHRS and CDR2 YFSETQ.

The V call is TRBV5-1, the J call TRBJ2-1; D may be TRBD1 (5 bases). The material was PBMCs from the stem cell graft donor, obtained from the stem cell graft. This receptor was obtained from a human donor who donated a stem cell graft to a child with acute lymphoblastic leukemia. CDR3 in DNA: TGCGCCAGCAGCTTTGACAGTGGGGCGAACAATGAGCAGTTCTTC. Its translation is CASSFDSGANNEQFF.